This TCR beta chain is drawn from a study of blood T cells in healthy people across ages. The sample holds many counts of this clonotype. Its matching antigen is unknown. The trim removed 3 bases at V and 8 bases at J, leaving 10 bases unmatched. Germline V gene lookup returns CDR1 LGHNA and CDR2 YSLEER. The CDR3 length is 17 residues. Overall study findings and caveats: PBMCs left unsorted prevented a conclusive naive versus antigen-experienced comparison.

A sample-barcoded 5' primer and a J-beta primer mix were used in a second PCR of roughly 6 to 11 cycles. Each CDR3 protein gets one entry after TCRdb re-called the 5' RACE reads with MiXCR. This sample has approximately 700,000 distinct CDR3 sequences; roughly 30% occur once, and the top ten carry just over 15%. The amount of total RNA extracted per sample was at least 6 micrograms. The material sequenced was blood. The sequence was collected from a woman older than 75 in good health. The V gene is TRBV4-3, the J gene TRBJ2-1; TRBD2 matches at 13 bases. The CDR3 coding sequence is TGCGCCAGCAGCCAGGTCACTACTAGCGGGGGGGCCGATGAGCAGTTCTTC. This sequence encodes CASSQVTTSGGADEQFF.